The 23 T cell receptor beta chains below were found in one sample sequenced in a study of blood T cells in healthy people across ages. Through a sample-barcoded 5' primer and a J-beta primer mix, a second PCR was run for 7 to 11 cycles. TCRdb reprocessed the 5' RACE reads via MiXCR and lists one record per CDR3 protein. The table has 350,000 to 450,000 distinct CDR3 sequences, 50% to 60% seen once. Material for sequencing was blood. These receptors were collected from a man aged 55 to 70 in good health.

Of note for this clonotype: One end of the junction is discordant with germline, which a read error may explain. For the CDR3, the DNA is TGTGCCGGCAGCCAAGAACTATGGCGGGAAGGCCTCGTTAGCCATGAGCAGTTCTTC. Its translation: CAGSQELWREGLVSHEQFF. V is TRBV4-2 and J is TRBJ2-1; a weak D match, TRBD2 (6 bases). The CDR3 sequence is 19 residues long. Germline V gene sequence: CDR1 LGHNA, CDR2 YNFKEQ.

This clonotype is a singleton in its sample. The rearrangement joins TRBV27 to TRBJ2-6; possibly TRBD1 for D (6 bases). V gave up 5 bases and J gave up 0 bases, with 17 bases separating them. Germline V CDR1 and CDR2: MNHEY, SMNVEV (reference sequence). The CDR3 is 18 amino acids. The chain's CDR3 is CASSPAAGAFSGANVLTF. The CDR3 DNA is TGTGCCAGCAGTCCGGCGGCAGGGGCCTTCTCTGGGGCCAACGTCCTGACTTTC.

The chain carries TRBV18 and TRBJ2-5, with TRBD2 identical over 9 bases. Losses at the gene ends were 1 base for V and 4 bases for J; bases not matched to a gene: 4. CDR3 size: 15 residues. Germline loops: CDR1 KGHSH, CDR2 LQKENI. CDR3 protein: CASSPLTSGGETQYF. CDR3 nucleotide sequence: TGTGCCAGCTCACCACTGACTAGCGGAGGAGAGACCCAGTACTTC.

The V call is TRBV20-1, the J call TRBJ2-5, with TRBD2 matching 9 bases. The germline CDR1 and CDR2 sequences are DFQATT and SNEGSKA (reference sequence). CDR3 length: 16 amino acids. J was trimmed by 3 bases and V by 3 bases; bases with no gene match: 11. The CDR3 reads CSASGGLASGKETQYF. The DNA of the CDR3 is TGCAGTGCTAGCGGGGGTTTGGCTAGCGGGAAAGAGACCCAGTACTTC.

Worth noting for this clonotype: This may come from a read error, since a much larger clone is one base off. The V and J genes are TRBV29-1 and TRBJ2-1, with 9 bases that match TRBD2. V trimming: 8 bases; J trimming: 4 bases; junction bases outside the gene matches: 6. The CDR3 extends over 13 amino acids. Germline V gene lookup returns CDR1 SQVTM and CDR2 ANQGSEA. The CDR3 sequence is CSQAGGGYNEQFF. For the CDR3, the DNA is TGCAGCCAAGCGGGAGGCGGTTACAATGAGCAGTTCTTC.

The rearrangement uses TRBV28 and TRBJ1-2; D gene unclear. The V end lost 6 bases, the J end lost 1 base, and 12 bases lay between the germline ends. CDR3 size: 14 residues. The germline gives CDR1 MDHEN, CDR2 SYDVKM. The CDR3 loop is CASSTDGNNYGYTF. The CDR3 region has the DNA TGTGCCAGCAGCACAGATGGGAATAACTATGGCTACACCTTC.

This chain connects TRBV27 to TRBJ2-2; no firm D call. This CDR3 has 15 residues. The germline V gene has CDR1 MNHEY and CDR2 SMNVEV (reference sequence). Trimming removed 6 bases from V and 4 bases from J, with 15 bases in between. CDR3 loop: CASSALAVATGELFF. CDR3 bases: TGTGCCAGCAGCGCCCTGGCGGTAGCCACCGGGGAGCTGTTTTTT.

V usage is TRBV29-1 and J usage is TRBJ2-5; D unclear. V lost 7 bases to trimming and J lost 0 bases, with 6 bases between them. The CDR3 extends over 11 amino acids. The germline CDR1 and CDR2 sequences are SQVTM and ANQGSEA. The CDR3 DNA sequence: TGCAGCGCGAGTAACCAAGAGACCCAGTACTTC. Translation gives CSASNQETQYF.

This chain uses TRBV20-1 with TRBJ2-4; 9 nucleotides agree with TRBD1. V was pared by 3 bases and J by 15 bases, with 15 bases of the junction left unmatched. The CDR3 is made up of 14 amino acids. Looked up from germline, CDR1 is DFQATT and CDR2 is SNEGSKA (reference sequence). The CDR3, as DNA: TGCAGTGCTAGCCGACAGGGGGGGCATGATGAAGGGTACTTC. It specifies CSASRQGGHDEGYF.

This CDR3 is CASSYGRGDYEQYF. The CDR3 DNA sequence: TGTGCCAGCAGTTACGGCAGGGGGGACTACGAGCAGTACTTC. The rearrangement links TRBV6-2 or TRBV6-3 to TRBJ2-4; perhaps TRBD1 as D (7 bases). With the DNA end fitting TRBJ2-7 better, the J assignment may be wrong. The germline gives CDR1 MNHEY, CDR2 SVGEGT. The CDR3 contains 14 residues.

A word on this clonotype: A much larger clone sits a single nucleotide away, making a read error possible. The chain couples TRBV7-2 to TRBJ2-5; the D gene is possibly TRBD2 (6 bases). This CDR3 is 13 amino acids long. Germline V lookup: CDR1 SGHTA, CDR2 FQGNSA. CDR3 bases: TGTGCCGGCAGCTCCTCGGGACTTGAGACCCAGTACTTC. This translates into CAGSSSGLETQYF.

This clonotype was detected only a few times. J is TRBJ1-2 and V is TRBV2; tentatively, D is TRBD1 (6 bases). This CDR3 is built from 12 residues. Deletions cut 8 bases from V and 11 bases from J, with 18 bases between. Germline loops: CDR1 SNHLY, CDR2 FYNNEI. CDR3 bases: TGTGCCAGCCCAAAGGTCCGGGGGCGTTACACCTTC. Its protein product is CASPKVRGRYTF.

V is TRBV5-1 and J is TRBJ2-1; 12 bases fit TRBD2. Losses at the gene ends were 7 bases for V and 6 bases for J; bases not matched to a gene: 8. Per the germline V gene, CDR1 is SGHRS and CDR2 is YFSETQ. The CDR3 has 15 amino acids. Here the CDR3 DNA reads TGCGCCAGCTTTTCCGGGACTAGCGGGTTCAATGAGCAGTTCTTC. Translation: CASFSGTSGFNEQFF.

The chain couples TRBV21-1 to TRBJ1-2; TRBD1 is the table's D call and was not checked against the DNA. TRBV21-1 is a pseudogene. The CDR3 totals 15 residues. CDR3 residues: CASSTNRDRSYGYTF. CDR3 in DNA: TGTGCCAGCAGCACAAACCGGGACAGGTCCTATGGCTACACCTTC.

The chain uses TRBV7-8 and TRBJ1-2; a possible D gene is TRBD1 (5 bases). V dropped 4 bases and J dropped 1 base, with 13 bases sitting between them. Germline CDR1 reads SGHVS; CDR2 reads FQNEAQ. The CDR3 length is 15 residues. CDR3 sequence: CASSSQFGGNYGYTF. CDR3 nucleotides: TGTGCCAGCAGCTCACAGTTCGGGGGTAACTATGGCTACACCTTC.

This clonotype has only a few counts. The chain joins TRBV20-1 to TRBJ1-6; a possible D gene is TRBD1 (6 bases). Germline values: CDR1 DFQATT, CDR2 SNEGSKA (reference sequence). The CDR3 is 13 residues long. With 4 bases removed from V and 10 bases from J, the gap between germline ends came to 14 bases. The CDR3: CSAMVTGESPLHF. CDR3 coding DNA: TGCAGTGCTATGGTGACAGGAGAATCACCCCTCCACTTT.

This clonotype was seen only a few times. The CDR3 loop reads CASSFGGGAKTQYF. As DNA, the CDR3 is TGTGCCAGCAGCTTCGGCGGGGGGGCCAAGACCCAGTACTTC. The J gene is TRBJ2-5, the V gene TRBV11-2; 9 bases match TRBD2. In germline, CDR1 is SGHAT, CDR2 FQNNGV. Trimming cost V 3 bases and J 6 bases; bases outside gene matches: 5. This CDR3 comprises 14 residues.

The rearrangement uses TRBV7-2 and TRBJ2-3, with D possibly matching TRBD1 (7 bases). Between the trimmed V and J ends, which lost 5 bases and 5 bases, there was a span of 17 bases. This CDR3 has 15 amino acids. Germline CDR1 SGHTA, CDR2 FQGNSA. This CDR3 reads CASSPRAGQRDTQYF. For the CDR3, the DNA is TGTGCCAGCAGCCCCAGGGCGGGACAGCGAGATACGCAGTATTTT.

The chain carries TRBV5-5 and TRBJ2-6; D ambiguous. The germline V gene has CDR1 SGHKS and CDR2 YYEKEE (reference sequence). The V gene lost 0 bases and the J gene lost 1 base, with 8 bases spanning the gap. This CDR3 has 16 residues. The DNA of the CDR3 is TGTGCCAGCAGCTTGGGGGCTAGATCTGGGGCCAACGTCCTGACTTTC. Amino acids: CASSLGARSGANVLTF.

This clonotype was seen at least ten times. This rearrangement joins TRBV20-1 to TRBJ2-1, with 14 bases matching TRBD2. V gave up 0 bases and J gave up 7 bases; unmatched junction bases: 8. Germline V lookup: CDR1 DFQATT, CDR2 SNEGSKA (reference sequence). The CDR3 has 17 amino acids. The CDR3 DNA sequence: TGCAGTGCTAGAGACCCGACTAGCGGGGGGGCCTCGAATGAGCAGTTCTTC. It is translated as CSARDPTSGGASNEQFF.

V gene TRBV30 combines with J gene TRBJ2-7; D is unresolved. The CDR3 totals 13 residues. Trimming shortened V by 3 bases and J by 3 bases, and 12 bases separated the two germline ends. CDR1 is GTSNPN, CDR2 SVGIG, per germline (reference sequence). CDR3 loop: CAWRNRNYYEQYF. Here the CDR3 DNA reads TGTGCCTGGAGGAACCGCAATTACTACGAGCAGTACTTC.

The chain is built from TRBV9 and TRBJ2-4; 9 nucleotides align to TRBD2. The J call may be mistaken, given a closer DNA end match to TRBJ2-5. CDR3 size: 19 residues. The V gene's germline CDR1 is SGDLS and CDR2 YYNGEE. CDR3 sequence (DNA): TGTGCCAGCAGCGTAGCGGAACGCAGTGGGCTAGCGGGGACAGAGACCCAGTACTTC. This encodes CASSVAERSGLAGTETQYF.

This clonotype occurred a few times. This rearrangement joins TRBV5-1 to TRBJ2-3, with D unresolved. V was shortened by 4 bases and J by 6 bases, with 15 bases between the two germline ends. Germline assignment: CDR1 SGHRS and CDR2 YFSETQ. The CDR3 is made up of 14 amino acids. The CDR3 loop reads CASSPESLWDTQYF. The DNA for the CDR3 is TGCGCCAGCAGCCCCGAGTCGCTTTGGGATACGCAGTATTTT. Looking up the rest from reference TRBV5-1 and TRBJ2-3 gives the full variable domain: KAGVTQTPRYLIKTRGQQVTLSCSPISGHRSVSWYQQTPGQGLQFLFEYFSETQRNKGNFPGRFSGRQFSNSRSEMNVSTLELGDSALYLCASSPESLWDTQYFGPGTRLTVL.